The sequence of this T cell receptor (beta chain) was determined in a study of shared clonotypes between healthy human individuals. Study results and caveats: In contrast to clonotypes shared by all four donors, non-shared clonotypes had lower generation probabilities.

About this clone itself: Its antigen is still unknown.

V was pared by 5 bases and J by 7 bases, with 15 bases of the junction left unmatched. The CDR3 is made up of 16 amino acids. Germline values: CDR1 GTSNPN, CDR2 SVGIG (reference sequence). CD45RO-negative CD8 cells positively selected for CCR7 made up the naive population, which excluded terminally differentiated effector memory CD45RA+ cells. Profiled with immunoSEQ multiplex PCR; TCRdb holds only in-frame clones, not every one. Seen here are millions of clones, approximately 94% observed once, and the top ten hold around 1.1%. The chain uses TRBV30 and TRBJ2-1, with 9 bases aligning to TRBD2. The sequenced sample was naive CD8+ T cells sorted from blood. This clonotype was sampled from a man aged 18 to 30 in good health. The CDR3 loop is CAWESAAEREANEQFF. The CDR3 nucleotides are TGTGCCTGGGAGTCCGCTGCGGAGCGGGAGGCAAATGAGCAGTTCTTC.